A selection of T cell receptor beta chains follows, all from one sample in a study of sequential checkpoint blockade in melanoma. This table comes from immunoSEQ multiplex PCR, and its TCRdb copy is limited to in-frame clones, with some not included. The sample shows about 12,000 clones, 77% of them seen only once. The sample in question was CD8+ T cells sorted from blood (inferred from file names), obtained from a patient given nivolumab and ipilimumab in sequence. The receptors originated from a human donor with melanoma. The CDR3 runs from the conserved cysteine through the conserved F or W. A D gene is named only where the DNA matches it firmly. Clone size, where shown, is once, few, many, or a class for clones that have expanded.

.,TRBJ2-7,.,TRBV4-1,CASSFRHSSYEQYF,TGCGCCAGCAGCTTCCGACATTCGTCCTACGAGCAGTACTTC
.,TRBJ2-7,few,TRBV7-9,CASSLPGGSYEQYF,TGTGCCAGCAGCTTACCCGGAGGCTCCTACGAGCAGTACTTC
TRBD1,TRBJ2-2,.,TRBV7-9,CASSETGDSGELFF,TGTGCCAGCAGCGAGACAGGGGACAGCGGGGAGCTGTTTTTT
.,TRBJ2-7,.,TRBV9,CASSVGRGGYEQYF,TGTGCCAGCAGCGTAGGTCGGGGAGGCTACGAGCAGTACTTC
.,TRBJ2-1,once,TRBV4-3,CASSHPRGNEQFF,TGCGCCAGCAGCCACCCCAGGGGTAATGAGCAGTTCTTC
.,TRBJ2-7,.,TRBV5-1,CASSLGRQKPLAYEQYF,TGCGCCAGCAGCTTGGGGAGGCAGAAGCCATTAGCCTACGAGCAGTACTTC
.,TRBJ1-2,.,TRBV27,CASSLGQTYGYTF,TGTGCCAGCAGTTTGGGGCAAACATATGGCTACACCTTC
TRBD1,TRBJ2-7,.,TRBV15,CATSRDEQGAIEQYF,TGTGCCACCAGCAGAGATGAACAGGGGGCGATCGAGCAGTACTTC
TRBD2,TRBJ2-1,.,TRBV5-6,CASTGTSAYNEQFF,TGTGCCAGCACCGGGACTAGCGCCTACAATGAGCAGTTCTTC
TRBD1,TRBJ2-2,.,TRBV28,CASSRTGNTGELFF,TGTGCCAGCAGTCGGACAGGAAACACCGGGGAGCTGTTTTTT
TRBD2,TRBJ2-7,.,TRBV11-2,CASSLGRTSGGYEQYF,TGTGCCAGCAGCTTAGGCCGGACTAGCGGCGGGTACGAGCAGTACTTC
TRBD2,TRBJ2-1,once,TRBV10-3,CAISGLSGSLDNEQFF,TGTGCCATCAGTGGGCTAAGCGGGAGTCTGGACAATGAGCAGTTCTTC
.,TRBJ2-7,.,TRBV7-9,CASSSNPSYEQYF,TGTGCCAGCAGCTCTAACCCTTCCTACGAGCAGTACTTC
TRBD2,TRBJ2-1,few,TRBV29-1,CSDRPGLAPEQFF,TGCAGCGACAGACCGGGACTAGCGCCCGAGCAGTTCTTC
TRBD2,TRBJ2-7,.,TRBV7-8,CASSPPGLADTYEQYF,TGTGCCAGCAGCCCGCCGGGACTAGCGGATACCTACGAGCAGTACTTC
TRBD2,TRBJ2-6,.,TRBV29-1,CSVEEGLAGGPGANVLTF,TGCAGCGTTGAAGAGGGACTAGCGGGAGGGCCCGGGGCCAACGTCCTGACTTTC
.,TRBJ1-5,.,TRBV7-9,CASSLAYGEEPQHF,TGTGCCAGCAGCTTAGCGTATGGAGAGGAGCCCCAGCATTTT
TRBD1,TRBJ1-1,few,TRBV2,CASRGDRGGTEAFF,TGTGCCAGCAGGGGGGACAGGGGAGGCACTGAAGCTTTCTTT
TRBD1,TRBJ1-1,.,TRBV7-3,CASSFGTGREAFF,TGTGCCAGCAGCTTCGGGACAGGGAGGGAAGCTTTCTTT
TRBD2,TRBJ2-7,.,TRBV4-2,CASSQVASGVYEQYF,TGTGCCAGCAGCCAAGTTGCTAGCGGGGTCTACGAGCAGTACTTC
TRBD1,TRBJ2-6,.,TRBV25-1,CASSGYRDRGAGANVLTF,TGTGCCAGCAGTGGATACCGGGACAGGGGAGCTGGGGCCAACGTCCTGACTTTC
.,TRBJ2-5,.,TRBV7-2,CASSPHPRAALLQETQYF,TGTGCCAGCAGTCCCCACCCGAGGGCAGCATTGCTCCAAGAGACCCAGTACTTC
.,TRBJ2-1,.,TRBV11-2,CASSLGLAEQFF,TGTGCCAGCAGCTTAGGGCTAGCGGAGCAGTTCTTC
.,TRBJ2-7,.,TRBV27,CASSLVGGIYEQYF,TGTGCCAGCAGTCTCGTCGGCGGGATCTACGAGCAGTACTTC
TRBD1,TRBJ2-3,once,TRBV7-6,CASSLYRGQADTQYF,TGTGCCAGCAGCTTATACAGGGGGCAGGCGGATACGCAGTATTTT
TRBD1,TRBJ1-2,.,TRBV6-6,CASRWTGDYGYTF,TGTGCCAGCAGGTGGACAGGAGACTATGGCTACACCTTC
TRBD1,TRBJ2-7,few,TRBV19,CASSTGTGYEQYF,TGTGCCAGTAGTACGGGGACAGGGTACGAGCAGTACTTC
TRBD2,TRBJ2-1,.,TRBV19,CASTSSSRLALSISYNEQFF,TGTGCCAGTACTTCATCCAGCCGACTAGCTCTGTCGATCTCCTACAATGAGCAGTTCTTC
TRBD2,TRBJ2-1,few,TRBV27,CASSLISLAGGPSGNEQFF,TGTGCCAGCAGTTTAATATCACTAGCGGGAGGCCCTTCTGGCAATGAGCAGTTCTTC
TRBD1,TRBJ2-7,.,TRBV29-1,CSVEARTGYEQYF,TGCAGCGTTGAGGCCCGGACAGGGTACGAGCAGTACTTC
.,TRBJ2-7,.,TRBV9,CASSARQASSEQYF,TGTGCCAGCAGCGCCAGACAGGCCTCAAGCGAGCAGTACTTC
.,TRBJ2-1,.,TRBV4-1,CASSYQVDNEQFF,TGCGCCAGCAGCTATCAGGTAGACAATGAGCAGTTCTTC
.,TRBJ2-7,.,TRBV4-1,CASSRNQGPTYEQYF,TGCGCCAGCAGCCGCAATCAGGGGCCAACCTACGAGCAGTACTTC
TRBD2,TRBJ2-7,.,TRBV27,CASSLSGRGNYEQYF,TGTGCCAGCAGCCTTAGCGGGAGGGGGAACTACGAGCAGTACTTC
.,TRBJ2-1,.,TRBV27,CASSLSGLGGEQFF,TGTGCCAGCAGTTTATCAGGACTAGGGGGTGAGCAGTTCTTC
TRBD1,TRBJ1-1,.,TRBV28,CASTRTGRPLNTEAFF,TGTGCCAGCACCAGGACAGGGAGGCCGCTGAACACTGAAGCTTTCTTT
TRBD1,TRBJ2-1,once,TRBV5-6,CASSFPRGHEQFF,TGTGCCAGCAGCTTTCCCAGGGGGCATGAGCAGTTCTTC
.,TRBJ2-7,.,TRBV4-2,CASSQDLGGNYEQYF,TGTGCCAGCAGCCAAGACCTTGGCGGGAACTACGAGCAGTACTTC
.,TRBJ1-2,.,TRBV6-1,CASSELRGKVNYGYTF,TGTGCCAGCAGTGAATTAAGGGGAAAAGTAAACTATGGCTACACCTTC
.,TRBJ2-3,.,TRBV9,CASSGRGDTQYF,TGTGCCAGCAGCGGCCGCGGGGATACGCAGTATTTT
TRBD1,TRBJ1-3,.,TRBV9,CASSVGSGGGNTIYF,TGTGCCAGCAGCGTAGGGTCAGGGGGTGGAAACACCATATATTTT
TRBD1,TRBJ2-7,.,TRBV27,CASSFVGQGSYEQYF,TGTGCCAGCAGTTTTGTGGGACAGGGTTCCTACGAGCAGTACTTC
TRBD1,TRBJ2-7,.,TRBV6-5,CASSYAGGSYEQYF,TGTGCCAGCAGTTACGCAGGGGGCTCCTACGAGCAGTACTTC
TRBD1,TRBJ2-1,.,TRBV11-2,CASSSGTGGVEQFF,TGTGCCAGCAGCTCCGGGACAGGGGGTGTTGAGCAGTTCTTC
TRBD1,TRBJ2-7,.,TRBV7-6,CASSFTGEFYEQYF,TGTGCCAGCAGCTTCACAGGGGAATTTTACGAGCAGTACTTC
TRBD2,TRBJ2-7,few,TRBV28,CASSPGTTFFYEQYF,TGTGCCAGCAGTCCCGGGACTACCTTTTTCTACGAGCAGTACTTC
TRBD2,TRBJ2-7,.,TRBV15,CATSRLTEREGGSYEQYF,TGTGCCACCAGCAGACTGACAGAGCGGGAGGGCGGGTCCTACGAGCAGTACTTC
TRBD1,TRBJ2-7,.,TRBV5-4,CASKDRSSYEQYF,TGTGCCAGCAAGGACAGGAGCTCCTACGAGCAGTACTTC
.,TRBJ2-5,.,TRBV25-1,CASSEGAESQETQYF,TGTGCCAGCAGTGAAGGAGCGGAGTCCCAAGAGACCCAGTACTTC
.,TRBJ2-5,.,TRBV7-9,CASSPALTITTEQYF,TGTGCCAGCAGCCCTGCTCTCACGATCACGACAGAGCAGTACTTC
TRBD2,TRBJ2-3,.,TRBV19,CASSIESSGSTDTQYF,TGTGCCAGTAGTATAGAGTCTAGCGGGAGCACAGATACGCAGTATTTT
TRBD1,TRBJ1-2,few,TRBV19,CASTLGTVGYTF,TGTGCCAGTACCCTTGGGACAGTCGGGTACACCTTC
.,TRBJ2-1,few,TRBV19,CASSIAAPGEQFF,TGTGCCAGTAGTATAGCGGCTCCGGGTGAGCAGTTCTTC